This T cell receptor gamma chain was identified during a study of fetal and pediatric gammadelta thymocytes (dated 2022 in TCRdb). With regard to the full study: Previously published data and newly generated, unpublished data were combined in the bulk gammadelta thymocyte repertoires, which were used to strengthen a single-cell study of gammadelta thymocyte development. The set of bulk gammadelta thymocyte repertoires included approximately ten subjects in total: 3 fetal thymus donors and 7 pediatric thymus donors. Previously published data (refs 27,28) and unpublished data were combined in the bulk gammadelta thymocyte repertoires. Bulk TCR repertoire data were added to increase subject numbers and strengthen the CDR3 publicity analysis.

In Singapore, elective pregnancy terminations performed for socio-psychological reasons at roughly 14 to 22 weeks estimated gestational age were the source of the fetal thymuses. All fetuses were assessed as structurally normal by ultrasound before termination and by gross morphological examination after termination. Staining of thymocytes was performed with Zombie NIR viability dye and with antibodies against CD3 (UCHT1), TCRgammadelta (11F2), TCRVgamma9 (IMMU360) and TCRVdelta2 (IMMU389). From human fetal and pediatric thymuses, sorted Vgamma9Vdelta2 and nonVgamma9Vdelta2 gammadelta thymocytes were used to generate bulk TRD and TRG CDR3 repertoires separately. As previously described, thymic cell suspensions were prepared from both fetal and post-natal thymuses. NonVgamma9Vdelta2 thymocytes were sorted as CD3+ gammadeltaTCR+ cells lacking the Vgamma9+Vdelta2+ phenotype. Cell sorting was done on a FACS Aria III cell sorter (BD Biosciences).

The CDR3 spans 14 residues, from the cysteine through the phenylalanine. The entry retains the CDR3 DNA only, 42 bases that are in frame from base 1. Relative to germline, V is missing 9 bases and J is missing 0 bases, with 5 bases of the junction outside any gene match. This sample was sequenced with an Illumina MiSeq. The original pipeline was this. To analyze publicity, the Vgamma9Vdelta2 and nonVgamma9Vdelta2 bulk CDR3 files from each subject were merged so that every subject had one combined repertoire. Using base R and dplyr, each CDR3 amino acid sequence was checked across 9 single-cell datasets and roughly 10 bulk repertoires to give a publicity score ranging from 0 to 19. TCRdb recomputed clones from the public reads with CATT; identical DNA rows were then combined. It is TCRdb's table, rather than the study itself, that gives the V and J calls and clone size. The sample contains around 540 gamma-chain clones, roughly 4.5% of them found a single time. The ten top clones hold about 50% of the sample.

Paper-wide results and their limitations: Compared with post-natal repertoires, fetal gammadelta thymocyte repertoires had previously been reported to be enriched for TRDV2, TRGV8 and TRGV9 usage, low N additions and public CDR3s.

Comments on this clone: The clone's antigen remains unknown. This probably arose from a read error, given a far larger clone one base away.

Source material: non-Vgamma9Vdelta2 gamma-delta T cells from the thymus. The sample's cell subset or site, from its label and the paper: CD3+gammadeltaTCR+ thymocytes not co-expressing Vgamma9 and Vdelta2. The TCR comes from a human fetus. Rearrangement joined TRGV10 to TRGJP1. TRGV10 is an ORF; its function is uncertain. The CDR3 protein is CAACDYTTGWFKIF. The DNA reads TGTGCTGCGTGTGATTATACCACTGGTTGGTTCAAGATATTT.